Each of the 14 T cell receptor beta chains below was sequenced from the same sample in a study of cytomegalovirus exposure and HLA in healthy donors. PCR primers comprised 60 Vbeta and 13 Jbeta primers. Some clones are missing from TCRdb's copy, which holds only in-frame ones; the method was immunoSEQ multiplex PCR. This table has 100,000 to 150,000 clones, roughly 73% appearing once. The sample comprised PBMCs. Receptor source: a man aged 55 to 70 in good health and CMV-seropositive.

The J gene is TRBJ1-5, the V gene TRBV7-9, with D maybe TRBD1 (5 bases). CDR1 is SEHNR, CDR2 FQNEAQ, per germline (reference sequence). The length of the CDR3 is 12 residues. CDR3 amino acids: CSVGGDNQPQHF. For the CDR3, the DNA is TGTTCCGTCGGGGGGGACAATCAGCCCCAGCATTTT.

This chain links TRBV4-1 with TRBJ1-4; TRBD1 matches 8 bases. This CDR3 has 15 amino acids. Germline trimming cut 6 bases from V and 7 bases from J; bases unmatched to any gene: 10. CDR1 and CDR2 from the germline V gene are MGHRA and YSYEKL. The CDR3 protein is CASRRQGAWGEKLFF. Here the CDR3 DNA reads TGCGCCAGCAGGCGGCAGGGGGCTTGGGGTGAAAAACTGTTTTTT.

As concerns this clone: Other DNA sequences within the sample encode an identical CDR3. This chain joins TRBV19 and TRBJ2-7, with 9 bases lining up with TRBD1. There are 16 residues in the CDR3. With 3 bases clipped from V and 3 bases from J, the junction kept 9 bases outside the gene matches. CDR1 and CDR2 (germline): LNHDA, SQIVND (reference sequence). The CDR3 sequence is CASSMQQGAGVYEQYF. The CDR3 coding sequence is TGTGCCAGTAGTATGCAACAGGGGGCAGGGGTCTACGAGCAGTACTTC. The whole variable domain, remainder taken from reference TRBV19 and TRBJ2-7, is DGGITQSPKYLFRKEGQNVTLSCEQNLNHDAMYWYRQDPGQGLRLIYYSQIVNDFQKGDIAEGYSVSREKKESFPLTVTSAQKNPTAFYLCASSMQQGAGVYEQYFGPGTRLTVT.

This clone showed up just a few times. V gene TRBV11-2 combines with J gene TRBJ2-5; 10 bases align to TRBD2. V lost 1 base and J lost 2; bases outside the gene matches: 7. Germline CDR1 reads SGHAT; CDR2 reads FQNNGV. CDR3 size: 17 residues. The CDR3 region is CASSLGASGGQQETQYF. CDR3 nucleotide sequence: TGTGCCAGCAGCTTAGGGGCTAGCGGGGGCCAACAAGAGACCCAGTACTTC.

The CDR3 coding sequence is TGTGCCAGCAGTTTGGGACAGGGGTCTGGCTACACCTTC. It is translated as CASSLGQGSGYTF. The V gene is TRBV27, the J gene TRBJ1-2; the match to TRBD1 covers 10 bases. V lost 3 bases and J lost 7; bases outside the gene matches: 2. Germline V gene data show CDR1 as MNHEY and CDR2 as SMNVEV (reference sequence). The CDR3 consists of 13 residues.

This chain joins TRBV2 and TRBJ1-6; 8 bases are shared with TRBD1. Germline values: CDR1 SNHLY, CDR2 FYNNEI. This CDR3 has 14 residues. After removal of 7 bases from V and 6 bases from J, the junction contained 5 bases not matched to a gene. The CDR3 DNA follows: TGTGCCAGCATACTGGACAGGGCTAATTCACCCCTCCACTTT. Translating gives CASILDRANSPLHF.

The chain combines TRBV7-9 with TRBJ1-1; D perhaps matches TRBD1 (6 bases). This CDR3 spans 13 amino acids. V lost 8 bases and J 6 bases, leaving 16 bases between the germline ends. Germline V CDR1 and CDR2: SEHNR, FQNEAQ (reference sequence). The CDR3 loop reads CASRLGAEAEAFF. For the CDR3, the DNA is TGTGCCAGCCGACTGGGGGCGGAGGCTGAAGCTTTCTTT.

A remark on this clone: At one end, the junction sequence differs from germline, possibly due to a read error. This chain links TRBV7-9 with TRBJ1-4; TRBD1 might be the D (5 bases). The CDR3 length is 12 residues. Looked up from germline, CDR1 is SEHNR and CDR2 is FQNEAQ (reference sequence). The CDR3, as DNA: TGTTCCAGCAGCCCAGCGGGGGGAGAACTGTTTTTT. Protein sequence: CSSSPAGGELFF.

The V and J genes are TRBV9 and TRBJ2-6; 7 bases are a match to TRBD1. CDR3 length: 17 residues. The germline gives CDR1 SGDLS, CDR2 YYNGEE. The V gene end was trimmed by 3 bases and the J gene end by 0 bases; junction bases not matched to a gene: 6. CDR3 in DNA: TGTGCCAGCAGCGCACAGGGGCCCCTCTCTGGGGCCAACGTCCTGACTTTC. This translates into CASSAQGPLSGANVLTF. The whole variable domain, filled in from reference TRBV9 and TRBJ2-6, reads DSGVTQTPKHLITATGQRVTLRCSPRSGDLSVYWYQQSLDQGLQFLIQYYNGEERAKGNILERFSAQQFPDLHSELNLSSLELGDSALYFCASSAQGPLSGANVLTFGAGSRLTVL.

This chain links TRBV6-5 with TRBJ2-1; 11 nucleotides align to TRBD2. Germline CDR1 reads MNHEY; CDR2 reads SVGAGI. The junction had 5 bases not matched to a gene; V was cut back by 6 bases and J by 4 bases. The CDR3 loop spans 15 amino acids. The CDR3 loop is CASSLLAGGYNEQFF. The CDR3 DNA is TGTGCCAGCAGCCTTCTAGCGGGGGGTTACAATGAGCAGTTCTTC.

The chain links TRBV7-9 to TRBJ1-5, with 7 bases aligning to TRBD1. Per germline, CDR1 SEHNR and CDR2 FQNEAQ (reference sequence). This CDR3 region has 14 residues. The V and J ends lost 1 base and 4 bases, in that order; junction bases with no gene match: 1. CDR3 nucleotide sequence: TGTGCCAGCAGCTTAGGACAGGGAAATCAGCCCCAGCATTTT. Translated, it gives CASSLGQGNQPQHF.

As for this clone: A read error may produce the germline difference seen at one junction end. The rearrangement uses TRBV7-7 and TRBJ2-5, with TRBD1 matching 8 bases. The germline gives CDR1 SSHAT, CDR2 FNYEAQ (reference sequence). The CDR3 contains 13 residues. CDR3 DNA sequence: TGTGCTAGCAGGCCAGGGGGCACGGAGACCCAGTACTTC. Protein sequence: CASRPGGTETQYF.

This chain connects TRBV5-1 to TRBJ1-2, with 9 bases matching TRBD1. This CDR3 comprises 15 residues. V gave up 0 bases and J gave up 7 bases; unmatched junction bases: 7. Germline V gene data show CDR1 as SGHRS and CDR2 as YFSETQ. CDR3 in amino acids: CASSLGGTGFLGYTF. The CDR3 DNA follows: TGCGCCAGCAGCTTGGGTGGGACAGGGTTTCTTGGCTACACCTTC.

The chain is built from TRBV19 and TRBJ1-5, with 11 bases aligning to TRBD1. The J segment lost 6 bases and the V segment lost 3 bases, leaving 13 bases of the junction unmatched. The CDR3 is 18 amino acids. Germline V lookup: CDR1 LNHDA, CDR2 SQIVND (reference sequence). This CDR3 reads CASSMDRGLSTESQPQHF. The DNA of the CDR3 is TGTGCCAGTAGTATGGACAGGGGGCTATCAACAGAAAGTCAGCCCCAGCATTTT.